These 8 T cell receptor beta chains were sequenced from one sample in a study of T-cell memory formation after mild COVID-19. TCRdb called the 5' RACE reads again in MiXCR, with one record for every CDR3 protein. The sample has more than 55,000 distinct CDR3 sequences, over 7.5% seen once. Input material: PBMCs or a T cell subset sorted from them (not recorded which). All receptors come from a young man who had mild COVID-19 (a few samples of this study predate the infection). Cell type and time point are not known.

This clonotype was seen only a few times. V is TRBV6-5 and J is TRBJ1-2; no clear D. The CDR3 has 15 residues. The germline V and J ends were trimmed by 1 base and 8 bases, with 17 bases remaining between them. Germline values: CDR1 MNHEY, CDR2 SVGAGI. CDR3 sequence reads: CASSYFGREYGGYTF. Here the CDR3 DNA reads TGTGCCAGCAGTTACTTCGGGCGGGAATACGGCGGCTACACCTTC.

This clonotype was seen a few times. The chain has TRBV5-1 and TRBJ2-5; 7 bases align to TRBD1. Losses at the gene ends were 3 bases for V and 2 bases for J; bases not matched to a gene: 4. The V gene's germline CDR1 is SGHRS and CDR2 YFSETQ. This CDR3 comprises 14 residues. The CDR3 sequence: CASSSGTAQETQYF. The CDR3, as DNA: TGCGCCAGCAGCTCCGGGACAGCTCAAGAGACCCAGTACTTC.

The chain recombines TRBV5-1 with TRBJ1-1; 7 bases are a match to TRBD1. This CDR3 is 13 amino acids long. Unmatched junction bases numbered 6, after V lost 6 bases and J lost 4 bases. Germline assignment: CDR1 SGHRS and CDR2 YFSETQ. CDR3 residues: CASTQDRVTEAFF. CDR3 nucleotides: TGCGCCAGCACCCAAGACAGGGTCACTGAAGCTTTCTTT.

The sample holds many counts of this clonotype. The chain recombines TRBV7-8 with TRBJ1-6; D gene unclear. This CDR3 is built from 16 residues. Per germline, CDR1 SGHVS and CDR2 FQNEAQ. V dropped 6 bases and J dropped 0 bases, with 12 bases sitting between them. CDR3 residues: CASRPVPSSYNSPLHF. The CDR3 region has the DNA TGTGCCAGCAGACCCGTCCCGAGCTCCTATAATTCACCCCTCCACTTT.

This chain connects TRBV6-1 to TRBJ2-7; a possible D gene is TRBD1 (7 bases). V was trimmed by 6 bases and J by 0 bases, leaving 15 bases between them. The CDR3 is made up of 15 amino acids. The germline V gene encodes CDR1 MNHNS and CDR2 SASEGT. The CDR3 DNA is TGTGCCAGCAGGGAGGGGGCGGGGCCCTCCTACGAGCAGTACTTC. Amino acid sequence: CASREGAGPSYEQYF.

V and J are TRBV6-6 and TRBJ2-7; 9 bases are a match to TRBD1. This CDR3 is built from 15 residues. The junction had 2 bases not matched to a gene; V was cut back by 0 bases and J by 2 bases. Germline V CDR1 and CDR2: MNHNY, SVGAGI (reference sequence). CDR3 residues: CASSYSTGGAYEQYF. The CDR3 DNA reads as TGTGCCAGCAGTTACTCGACAGGGGGAGCCTACGAGCAGTACTTC.

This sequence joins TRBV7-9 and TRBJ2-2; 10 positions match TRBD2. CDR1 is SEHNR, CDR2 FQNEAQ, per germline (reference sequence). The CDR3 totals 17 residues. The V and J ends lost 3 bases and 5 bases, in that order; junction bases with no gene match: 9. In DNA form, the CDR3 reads TGTGCCAGCAGCTTTGGTCTAGCGGGGGCTGGGACCGGGGAGCTGTTTTTT. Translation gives CASSFGLAGAGTGELFF. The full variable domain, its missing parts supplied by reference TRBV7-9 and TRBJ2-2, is DTGVSQNPRHKITKRGQNVTFRCDPISEHNRLYWYRQTLGQGPEFLTYFQNEAQLEKSRLLSDRFSAERPKGSFSTLEIQRTEQGDSAMYLCASSFGLAGAGTGELFFGEGSRLTVL.

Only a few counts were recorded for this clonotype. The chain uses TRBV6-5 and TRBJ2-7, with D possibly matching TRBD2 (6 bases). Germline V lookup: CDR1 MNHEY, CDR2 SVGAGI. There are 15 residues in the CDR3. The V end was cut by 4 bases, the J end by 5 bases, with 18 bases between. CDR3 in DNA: TGTGCCAGCAGTTGTGAGGAGGGGTTGTCCCACGAGCAGTACGTC. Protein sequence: CASSCEEGLSHEQYV.